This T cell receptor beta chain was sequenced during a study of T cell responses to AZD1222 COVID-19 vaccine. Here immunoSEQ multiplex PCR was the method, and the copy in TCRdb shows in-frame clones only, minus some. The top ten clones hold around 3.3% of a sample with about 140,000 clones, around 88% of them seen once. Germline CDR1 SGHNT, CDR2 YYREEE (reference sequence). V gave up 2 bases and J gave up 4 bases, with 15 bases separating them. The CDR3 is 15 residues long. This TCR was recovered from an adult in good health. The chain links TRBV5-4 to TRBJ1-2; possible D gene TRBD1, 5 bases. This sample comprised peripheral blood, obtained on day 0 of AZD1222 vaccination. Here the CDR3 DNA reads TGTGCCAGCAGCTTAGTCAGGGTTCCCACCTATGGCTACACCTTC. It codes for CASSLVRVPTYGYTF.